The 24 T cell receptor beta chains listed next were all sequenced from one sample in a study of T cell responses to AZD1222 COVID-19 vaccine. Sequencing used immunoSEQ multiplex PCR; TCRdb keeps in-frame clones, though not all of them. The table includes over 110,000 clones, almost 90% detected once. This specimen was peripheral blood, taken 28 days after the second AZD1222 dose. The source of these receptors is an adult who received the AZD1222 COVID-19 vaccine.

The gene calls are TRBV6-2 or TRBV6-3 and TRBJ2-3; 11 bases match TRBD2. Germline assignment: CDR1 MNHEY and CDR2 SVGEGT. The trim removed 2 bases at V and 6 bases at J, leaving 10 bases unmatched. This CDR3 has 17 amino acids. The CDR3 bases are TGTGCCAGCAGTTACCAAACTAGCGGGGGCCCCCTGGATACGCAGTATTTT. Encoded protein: CASSYQTSGGPLDTQYF.

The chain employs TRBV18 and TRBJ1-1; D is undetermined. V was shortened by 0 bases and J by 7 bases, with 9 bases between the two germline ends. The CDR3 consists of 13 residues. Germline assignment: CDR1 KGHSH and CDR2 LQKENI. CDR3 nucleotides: TGTGCCAGCTCACCACCGGTTGGCATTGAAGCTTTCTTT. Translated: CASSPPVGIEAFF.

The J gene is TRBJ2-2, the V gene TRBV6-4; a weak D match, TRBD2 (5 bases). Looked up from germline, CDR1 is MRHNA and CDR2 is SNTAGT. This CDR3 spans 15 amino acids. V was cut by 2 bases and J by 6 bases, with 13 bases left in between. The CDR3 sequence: CASSDGSRTSGELFF. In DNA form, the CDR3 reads TGTGCCAGCAGTGACGGGAGCAGAACGTCCGGGGAGCTGTTTTTT.

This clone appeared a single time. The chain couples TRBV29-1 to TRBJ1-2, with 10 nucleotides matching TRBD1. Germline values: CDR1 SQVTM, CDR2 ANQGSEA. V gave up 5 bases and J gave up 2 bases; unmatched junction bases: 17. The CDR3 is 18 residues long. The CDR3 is CSVYKIRDRGSLNYGYTF. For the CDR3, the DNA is TGCAGCGTTTACAAAATTCGGGACAGGGGTTCGCTAAACTATGGCTACACCTTC.

CDR3 amino acids: CASSRGREYEQYF. The CDR3 nucleotides are TGTGCCAGTAGTAGAGGACGGGAGTACGAGCAGTACTTC. The V gene is TRBV19, the J gene TRBJ2-7; TRBD2 might be the D (6 bases). Germline loops: CDR1 LNHDA, CDR2 SQIVND (reference sequence). There are 13 residues in the CDR3. V lost 4 bases to trimming and J lost 4 bases, with 11 bases between them.

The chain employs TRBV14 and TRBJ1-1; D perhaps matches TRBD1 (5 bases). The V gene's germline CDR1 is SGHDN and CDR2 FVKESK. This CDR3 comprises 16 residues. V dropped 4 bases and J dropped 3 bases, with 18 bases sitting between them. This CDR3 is CASSPRDPLLDTEAFF. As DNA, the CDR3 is TGTGCCAGCAGCCCTAGGGACCCTCTCCTGGACACTGAAGCTTTCTTT. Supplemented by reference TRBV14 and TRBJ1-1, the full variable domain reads EAGVTQFPSHSVIEKGQTVTLRCDPISGHDNLYWYRRVMGKEIKFLLHFVKESKQDESGMPNNRFLAERTGGTYSTLKVQPAELEDSGVYFCASSPRDPLLDTEAFFGQGTRLTVV.

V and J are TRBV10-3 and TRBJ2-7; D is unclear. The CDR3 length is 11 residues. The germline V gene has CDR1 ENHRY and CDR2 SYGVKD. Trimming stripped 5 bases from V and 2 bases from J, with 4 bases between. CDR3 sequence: CAISRAYEQYF. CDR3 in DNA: TGTGCCATCAGTAGGGCCTACGAGCAGTACTTC.

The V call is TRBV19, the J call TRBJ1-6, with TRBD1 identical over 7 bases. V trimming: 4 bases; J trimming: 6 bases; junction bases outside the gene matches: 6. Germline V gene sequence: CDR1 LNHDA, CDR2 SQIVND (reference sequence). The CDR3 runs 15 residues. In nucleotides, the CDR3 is TGTGCCAGTAGTACAACCCGGGACAGTAATTCACCCCTCCACTTT. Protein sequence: CASSTTRDSNSPLHF.

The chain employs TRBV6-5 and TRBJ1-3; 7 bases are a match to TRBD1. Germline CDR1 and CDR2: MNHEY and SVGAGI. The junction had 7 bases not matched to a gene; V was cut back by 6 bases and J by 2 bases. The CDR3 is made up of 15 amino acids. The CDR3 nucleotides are TGTGCCAGCAGGTTGGACAGGTCTCCTGGAAACACCATATATTTT. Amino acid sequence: CASRLDRSPGNTIYF.

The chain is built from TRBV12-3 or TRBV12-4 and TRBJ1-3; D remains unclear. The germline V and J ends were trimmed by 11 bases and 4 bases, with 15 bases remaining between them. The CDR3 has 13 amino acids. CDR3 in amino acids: CAASRVSGNTIYF. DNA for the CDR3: TGTGCCGCAAGTCGGGTCTCGGGAAACACCATATATTTT.

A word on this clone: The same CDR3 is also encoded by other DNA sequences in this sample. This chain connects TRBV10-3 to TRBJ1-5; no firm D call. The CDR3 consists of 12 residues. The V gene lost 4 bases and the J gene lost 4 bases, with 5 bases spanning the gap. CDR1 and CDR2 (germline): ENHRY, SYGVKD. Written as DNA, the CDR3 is TGTGCCATCAGTGCCCCGAATCAGCCCCAGCATTTT. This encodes CAISAPNQPQHF.

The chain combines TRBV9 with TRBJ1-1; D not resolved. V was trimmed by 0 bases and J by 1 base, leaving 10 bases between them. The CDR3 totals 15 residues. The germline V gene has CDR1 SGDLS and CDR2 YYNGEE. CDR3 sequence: CASSVVLGGNTEAFF. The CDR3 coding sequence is TGTGCCAGCAGCGTAGTCCTGGGCGGGAACACTGAAGCTTTCTTT.

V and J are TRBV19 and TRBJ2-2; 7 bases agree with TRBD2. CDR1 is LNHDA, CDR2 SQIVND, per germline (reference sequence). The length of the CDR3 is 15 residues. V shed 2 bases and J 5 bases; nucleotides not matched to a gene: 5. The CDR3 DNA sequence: TGTGCCAGTAGTATATCAATGGGGGGGACCGGGGAGCTGTTTTTT. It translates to CASSISMGGTGELFF.

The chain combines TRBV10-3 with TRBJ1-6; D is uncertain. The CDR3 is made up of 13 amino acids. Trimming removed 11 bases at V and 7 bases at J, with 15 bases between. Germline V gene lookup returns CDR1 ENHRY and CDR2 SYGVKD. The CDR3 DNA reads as TGTGCCTATCCAAGGGCCGAAAATTCACCCCTCCACTTT. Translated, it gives CAYPRAENSPLHF.

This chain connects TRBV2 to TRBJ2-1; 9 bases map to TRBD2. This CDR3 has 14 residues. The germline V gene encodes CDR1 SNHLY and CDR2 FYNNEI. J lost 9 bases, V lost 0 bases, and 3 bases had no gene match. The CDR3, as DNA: TGTGCCAGCAGTGAAGCCCGCGGGGGGGGTGAGCAGTTCTTC. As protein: CASSEARGGGEQFF.

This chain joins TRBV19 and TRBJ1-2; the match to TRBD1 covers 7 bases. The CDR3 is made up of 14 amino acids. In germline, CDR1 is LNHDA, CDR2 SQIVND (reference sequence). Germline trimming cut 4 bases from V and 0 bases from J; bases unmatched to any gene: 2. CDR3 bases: TGTGCCAGTAGTACGGACAGGTCTAACTATGGCTACACCTTC. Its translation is CASSTDRSNYGYTF.

The CDR3 sequence: CASSLGHVRETQYF. As DNA, the CDR3 is TGTGCCAGCAGCTTAGGGCACGTGCGGGAGACCCAGTACTTC. This chain uses TRBV11-2 with TRBJ2-5; D is uncertain. The germline V gene has CDR1 SGHAT and CDR2 FQNNGV. The CDR3 covers 14 residues. Trimming stripped 1 base from V and 5 bases from J, with 11 bases between.

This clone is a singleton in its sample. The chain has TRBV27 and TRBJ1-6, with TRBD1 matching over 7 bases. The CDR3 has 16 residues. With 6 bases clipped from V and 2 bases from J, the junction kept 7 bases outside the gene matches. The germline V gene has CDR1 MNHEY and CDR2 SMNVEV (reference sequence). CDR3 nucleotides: TGTGCCAGCAGCTCCGGGACAGAGACCTATAATTCACCCCTCCACTTT. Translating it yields CASSSGTETYNSPLHF.

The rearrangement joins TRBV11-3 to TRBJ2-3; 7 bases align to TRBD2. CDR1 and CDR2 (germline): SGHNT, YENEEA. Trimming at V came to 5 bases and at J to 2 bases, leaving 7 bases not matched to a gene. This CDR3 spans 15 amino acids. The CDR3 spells CASSPGAGDTDTQYF. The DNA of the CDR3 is TGTGCCAGCAGCCCCGGGGCGGGGGACACAGATACGCAGTATTTT. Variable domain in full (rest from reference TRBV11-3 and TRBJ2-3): EAGVVQSPRYKIIEKKQPVAFWCNPISGHNTLYWYLQNLGQGPELLIRYENEEAVDDSQLPKDRFSAERLKGVDSTLKIQPAELGDSAVYLCASSPGAGDTDTQYFGPGTRLTVL.

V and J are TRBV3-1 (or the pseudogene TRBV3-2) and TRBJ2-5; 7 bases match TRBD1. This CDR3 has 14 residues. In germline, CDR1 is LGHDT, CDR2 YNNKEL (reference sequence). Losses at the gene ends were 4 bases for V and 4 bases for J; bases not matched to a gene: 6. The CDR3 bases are TGTGCCAGCAGCCGGACAGGTGGGTTAGAGACCCAGTACTTC. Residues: CASSRTGGLETQYF.

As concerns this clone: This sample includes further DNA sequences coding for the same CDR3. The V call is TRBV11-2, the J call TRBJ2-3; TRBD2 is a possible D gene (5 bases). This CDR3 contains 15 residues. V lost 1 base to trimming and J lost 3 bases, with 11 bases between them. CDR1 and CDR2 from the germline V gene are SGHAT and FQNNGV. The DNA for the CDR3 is TGTGCCAGCAGCTTAGCGGGAACAGCAACAGATACGCAGTATTTT. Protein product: CASSLAGTATDTQYF.

This CDR3 reads CATSGWDLAQYF. DNA for the CDR3: TGTGCCACCAGTGGATGGGACCTGGCGCAGTATTTT. This sequence joins TRBV24-1 and TRBJ2-3; TRBD1 or TRBD2 may be the D gene (5 bases each). The V end was cut by 5 bases, the J end by 10 bases, with 12 bases between. Germline V gives CDR1 KGHDR, CDR2 SFDVKD. The CDR3 has 12 amino acids.

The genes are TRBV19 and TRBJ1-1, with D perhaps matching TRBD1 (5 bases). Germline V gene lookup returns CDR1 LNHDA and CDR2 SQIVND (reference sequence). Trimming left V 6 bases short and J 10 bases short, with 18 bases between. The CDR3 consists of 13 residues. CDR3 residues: CASSAFLGDGAFF. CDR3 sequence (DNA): TGTGCCAGTAGCGCCTTTTTAGGGGACGGAGCTTTCTTT.

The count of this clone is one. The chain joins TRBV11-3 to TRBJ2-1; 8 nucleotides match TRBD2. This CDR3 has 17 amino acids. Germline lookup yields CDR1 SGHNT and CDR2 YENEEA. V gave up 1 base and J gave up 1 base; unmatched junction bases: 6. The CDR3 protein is CASSLGGGLSSYNEQFF. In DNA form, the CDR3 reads TGTGCCAGCAGCTTAGGCGGGGGGTTGAGTTCCTACAATGAGCAGTTCTTC.